This T cell receptor beta chain is from a study of PD-1 blockade in classical Hodgkin lymphoma. The wider study: Nivolumab was administered to patients intravenously at 3 mg/kg every 2 weeks. Study-level points and caveats: Reported findings placed baseline TCR diversity lower in newly diagnosed patients (compared with healthy donors).

Libraries were prepared by immunoSEQ multiplex PCR; TCRdb keeps only in-frame clonotypes and omits some of them. The sample holds some 10,000 clones, 70% to 90% seen once. Every one of the patients relapsed after autologous stem cell transplantation (brentuximab vedotin exposure was variable). Turning to this clone: Its antigen is unknown.

The V gene's germline CDR1 is KGHSY and CDR2 FQNENV. The V end was cut by 4 bases, the J end by 10 bases, with 16 bases between. CDR3 length: 13 residues. The sequence derives from a human donor with classical Hodgkin lymphoma. This chain joins TRBV16 and TRBJ1-1; D is ambiguous. The specimen was peripheral blood mononuclear cells (PBMCs), collected at baseline. The CDR3 region has the DNA TGTGCCAGCAGCCCCTATAACTTGATAGGAGCTTTCTTT. This gives the protein CASSPYNLIGAFF.